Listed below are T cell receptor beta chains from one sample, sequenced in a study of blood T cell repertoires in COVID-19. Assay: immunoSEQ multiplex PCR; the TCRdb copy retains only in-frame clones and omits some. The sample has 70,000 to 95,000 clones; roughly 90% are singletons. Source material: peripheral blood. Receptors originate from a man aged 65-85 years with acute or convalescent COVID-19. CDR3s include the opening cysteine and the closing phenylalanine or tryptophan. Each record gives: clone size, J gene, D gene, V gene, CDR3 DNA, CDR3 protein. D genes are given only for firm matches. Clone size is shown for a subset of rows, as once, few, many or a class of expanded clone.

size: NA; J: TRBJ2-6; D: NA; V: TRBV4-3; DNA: TGCGCCAGCAGTCCACAGGGTACTGGGGCCAACGTCCTGACTTTC; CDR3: CASSPQGTGANVLTF
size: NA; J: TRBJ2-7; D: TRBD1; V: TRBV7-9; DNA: TGTGCCAGCAGCTTAACAGGGGGAGGCTACGAGCAGTACTTC; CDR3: CASSLTGGGYEQYF
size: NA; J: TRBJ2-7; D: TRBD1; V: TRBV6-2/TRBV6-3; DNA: TGTGCCAGCAGTTACTCGAGGGACAGCAAGACTTATTACGAGCAGTACTTC; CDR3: CASSYSRDSKTYYEQYF
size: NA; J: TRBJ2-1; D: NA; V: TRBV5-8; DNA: TGTGCCAGCATCCCTAGACTAAGGAGCTCCTACAATGAGCAGTTCTTC; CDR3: CASIPRLRSSYNEQFF
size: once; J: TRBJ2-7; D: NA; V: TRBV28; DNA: TGTGCCAGCAGTTCCCCCACGAGGGGGAGCTCCTACGAGCAGTACTTC; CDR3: CASSSPTRGSSYEQYF
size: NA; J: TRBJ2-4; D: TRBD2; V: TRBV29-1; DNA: TGCAGCGTTGTAGGGCGGGAGGCCAAAAACATTCAGTACTTC; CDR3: CSVVGREAKNIQYF
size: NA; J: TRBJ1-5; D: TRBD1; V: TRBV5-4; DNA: TGTGCCAGCAGCTTGGGGGGACAGAGGGGCAATCAGCCCCAGCATTTT; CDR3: CASSLGGQRGNQPQHF
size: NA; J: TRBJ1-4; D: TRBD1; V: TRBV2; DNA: TGTGCCAGCAGTGAAGGTGGACAGGGGTTTGAAAAACTGTTTTTT; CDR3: CASSEGGQGFEKLFF
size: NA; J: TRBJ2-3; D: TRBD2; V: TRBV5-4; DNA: TGTGCCAGCAGCTTGGCGGCGGGAGGGCCGAGCACAGATACGCAGTATTTT; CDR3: CASSLAAGGPSTDTQYF
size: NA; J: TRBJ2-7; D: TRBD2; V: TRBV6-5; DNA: TGTGCCAGCAGGAGGGGTGCGGGGGGCACATACGAGCAGTACTTC; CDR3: CASRRGAGGTYEQYF
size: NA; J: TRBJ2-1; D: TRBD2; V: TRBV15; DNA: TGTGCCACCAGCAGAGCTTCCGGACTAGCGGGAGGGTCGGGGTCCTACAATGAGCAGTTCTTC; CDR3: CATSRASGLAGGSGSYNEQFF
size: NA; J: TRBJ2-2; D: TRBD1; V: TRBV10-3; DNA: TGTGCCATCATGGGACAGACGGACACCGGGGAGCTGTTTTTT; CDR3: CAIMGQTDTGELFF
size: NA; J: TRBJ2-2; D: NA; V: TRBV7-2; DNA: TGTGCCAGCGCCAACAGGGTTTGGGACGGGGAGCTGTTTTTT; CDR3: CASANRVWDGELFF
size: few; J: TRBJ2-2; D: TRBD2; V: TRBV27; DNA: TGTGCCAGCAGTTTAAGGGCGGGAGGGGCCGGGGAGCTGTTTTTT; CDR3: CASSLRAGGAGELFF
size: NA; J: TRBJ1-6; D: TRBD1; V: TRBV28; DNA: TGTGCCAGCCGTGACGGGACAGGGGTGTCACCCCTCCACTTT; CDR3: CASRDGTGVSPLHF
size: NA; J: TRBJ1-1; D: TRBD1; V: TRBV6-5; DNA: TGTGCCAGCAGTAAAAATGGACTACAGGGGGAGACTTTCTTT; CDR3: CASSKNGLQGETFF
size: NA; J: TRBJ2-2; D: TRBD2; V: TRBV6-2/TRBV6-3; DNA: TGTGCCAGCAGTTTCGGGGGGATGGGCACCGGGGAGCTGTTTTTT; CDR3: CASSFGGMGTGELFF
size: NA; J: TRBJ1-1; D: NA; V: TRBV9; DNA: TGTGCCAGCAGCGTAGTAGCGGGGACTGGAACTGAAGCTTTCTTT; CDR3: CASSVVAGTGTEAFF
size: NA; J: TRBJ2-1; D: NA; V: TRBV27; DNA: TGTGCCAGCAGTTGGGCCACCTACAATGAGCAGTTCTTC; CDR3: CASSWATYNEQFF
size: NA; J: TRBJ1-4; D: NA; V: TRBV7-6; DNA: TGTGCCAGCAGCTTTTTGGGGGGGCTGAGTGAAAAACTGTTTTTT; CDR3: CASSFLGGLSEKLFF
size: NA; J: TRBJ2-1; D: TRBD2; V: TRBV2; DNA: TGTGCCAGCAGTGGACTAGCGGATTACAATGAGCAGTTCTTC; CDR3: CASSGLADYNEQFF
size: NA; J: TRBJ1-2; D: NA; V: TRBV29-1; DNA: TGCAGCGTCGGACGCGGGGGTTGGGATGGCTACACCTTC; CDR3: CSVGRGGWDGYTF
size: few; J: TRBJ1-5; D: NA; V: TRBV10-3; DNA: TGTGCCATCAGTGATAGGAGAAAAAATCAGCCCCAGCATTTT; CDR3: CAISDRRKNQPQHF
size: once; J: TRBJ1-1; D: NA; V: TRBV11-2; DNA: TGTGCCAGCAGCCCAGGGCGATGGGGGGGAAGGACTGAAGCTTTCTTT; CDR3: CASSPGRWGGRTEAFF
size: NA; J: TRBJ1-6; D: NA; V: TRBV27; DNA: TGTGCCAGCAGCCGACGGGTGGTAGGGGGATATTCACCCCTCCACTTT; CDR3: CASSRRVVGGYSPLHF
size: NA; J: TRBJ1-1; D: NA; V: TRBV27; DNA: TGTGCCAGCAGTCGCGAAGGGGTCCGGAACACTGAAGCTTTCTTT; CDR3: CASSREGVRNTEAFF
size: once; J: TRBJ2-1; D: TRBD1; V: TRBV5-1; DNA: TGCGCCAGCAGCTTGGCCGGACAGGGGGACCCCTACAATGAGCAGTTCTTC; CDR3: CASSLAGQGDPYNEQFF
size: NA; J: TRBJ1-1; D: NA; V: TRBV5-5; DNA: TGTGCCAGCAGCGGGAGGCACAGGGCGGGAGGCACTGAAGCTTTCTTT; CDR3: CASSGRHRAGGTEAFF
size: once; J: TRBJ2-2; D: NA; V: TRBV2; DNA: TGTGCCAGCAGTGAAGCCGGGAGTACTTTCACCGGGGAGCTGTTTTTT; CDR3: CASSEAGSTFTGELFF
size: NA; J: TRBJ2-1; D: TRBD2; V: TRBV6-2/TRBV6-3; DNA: TGTGCCAGCAGTTATAGGTTAGTCGGACTAGCTGGAAAGCACAATGAGCAGTTCTTC; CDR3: CASSYRLVGLAGKHNEQFF
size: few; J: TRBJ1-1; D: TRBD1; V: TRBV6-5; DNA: TGTGCCAGCACTACAGGGGGAGGTCTGGCTTTCTTT; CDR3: CASTTGGGLAFF
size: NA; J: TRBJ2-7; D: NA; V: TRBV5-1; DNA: TGCGCCAGCAGCCTACAGTCCCTCAGGGCCAGGGCCTACGAGCAGTACTTC; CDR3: CASSLQSLRARAYEQYF
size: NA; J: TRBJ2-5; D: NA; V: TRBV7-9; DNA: TGTGCCAGCAGCCAATCAGGGTTGGAGACCCAGTACTTC; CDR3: CASSQSGLETQYF
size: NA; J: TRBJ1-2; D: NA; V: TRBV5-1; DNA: TGCGCCAGCAGCTTGGGAGTCAGGGGTAAATATGGCTACACCTTC; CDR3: CASSLGVRGKYGYTF
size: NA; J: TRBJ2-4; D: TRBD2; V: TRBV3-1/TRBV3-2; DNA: TGTGCCAGCAGCCCTTTAGCGGGAGCTGTCAAAAACATTCAGTACTTC; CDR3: CASSPLAGAVKNIQYF
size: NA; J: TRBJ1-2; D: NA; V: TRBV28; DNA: TGTGCCAGTTCGACAGGCTATGGCTACACCTTC; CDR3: CASSTGYGYTF
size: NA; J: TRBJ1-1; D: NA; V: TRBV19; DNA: TGTGCCAGTAGACCCGGGACATCATCTAGGGCTTTCTTT; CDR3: CASRPGTSSRAFF
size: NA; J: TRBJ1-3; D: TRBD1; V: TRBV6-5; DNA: TGTGCCAGCAACCGACAGGGGGCGACCATATATTTT; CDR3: CASNRQGATIYF
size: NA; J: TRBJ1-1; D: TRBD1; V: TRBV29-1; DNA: TGCAGCGTGGACAGGGGTAACACTGAAGCTTTCTTT; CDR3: CSVDRGNTEAFF
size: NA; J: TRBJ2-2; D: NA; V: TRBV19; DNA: TGTGCCAGTAGTATAGATCGGGGAGGTCCCCCGAACACCGGGGAGCTGTTTTTT; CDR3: CASSIDRGGPPNTGELFF
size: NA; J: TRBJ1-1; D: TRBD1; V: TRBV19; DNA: TGTGCCAGTATCGCGACAGGGGGCATGTTGGCCACTGAAGCTTTCTTT; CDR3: CASIATGGMLATEAFF
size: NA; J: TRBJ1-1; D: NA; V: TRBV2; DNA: TGTGCCAGCAGTGTGGAGAGAACAGGGAGTACTGAAGCTTTCTTT; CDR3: CASSVERTGSTEAFF
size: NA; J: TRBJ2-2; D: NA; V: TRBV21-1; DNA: TGTGCCAGCAGCAAAGGGGGGGATACGAACACCGGGGAGCTGTTTTTT; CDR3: CASSKGGDTNTGELFF
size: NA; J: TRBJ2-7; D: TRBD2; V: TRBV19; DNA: TGTGCCAGTAGTATAGCGGTCGGGGAGGTGACAGCGGGAACCGGCTACGAGCAGTACTTC; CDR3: CASSIAVGEVTAGTGYEQYF
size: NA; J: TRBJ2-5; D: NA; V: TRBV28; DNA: TGTGCCAGCAGTTTTACTAGCCGGGAGACCCAGTACTTC; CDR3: CASSFTSRETQYF
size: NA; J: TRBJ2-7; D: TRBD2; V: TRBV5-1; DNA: TGCGCCAGCAGCAGAAGTAGCGGGACTCGCTACGAGCAGTACTTC; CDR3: CASSRSSGTRYEQYF
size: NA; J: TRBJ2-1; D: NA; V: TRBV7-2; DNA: TGTGCCAGCAGCTTACTAACTACCGTAAGCAATGAGCAGTTCTTC; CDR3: CASSLLTTVSNEQFF
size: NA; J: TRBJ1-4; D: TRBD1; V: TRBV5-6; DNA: TGTGCCAGCAGCCACAGTAGGACAGGTGGTGAAAAACTGTTTTTT; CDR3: CASSHSRTGGEKLFF
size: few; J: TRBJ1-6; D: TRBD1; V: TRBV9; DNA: TGTGCCAGCAGCCCTGGACAGGTTTATAATTCACCCCTCCACTTT; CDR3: CASSPGQVYNSPLHF
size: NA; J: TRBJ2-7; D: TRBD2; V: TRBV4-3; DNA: TGCGCCAGCAGCCAAGATCCTCGCGGGAGTGTCAACGAGCAGTACTTC; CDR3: CASSQDPRGSVNEQYF
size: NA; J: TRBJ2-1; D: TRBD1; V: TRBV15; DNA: TGTGCCACCAGCAGAGAAGGGGGCATAAATGAGCAGTTCTTC; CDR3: CATSREGGINEQFF
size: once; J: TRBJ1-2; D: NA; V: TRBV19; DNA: TGTGCCAGTAGTTTGCAGGGCTACTATGGCTACACCTTC; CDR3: CASSLQGYYGYTF
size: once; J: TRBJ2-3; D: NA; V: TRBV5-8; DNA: TGTGCCAGCAGCCCCCCAGGACAGCTTACAGATACGCAGTATTTT; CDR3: CASSPPGQLTDTQYF
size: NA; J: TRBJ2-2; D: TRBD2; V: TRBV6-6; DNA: TGTGCCAGCAGCCTTAAGCGGGGGAACACCGGGGAGCTGTTTTTT; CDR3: CASSLKRGNTGELFF